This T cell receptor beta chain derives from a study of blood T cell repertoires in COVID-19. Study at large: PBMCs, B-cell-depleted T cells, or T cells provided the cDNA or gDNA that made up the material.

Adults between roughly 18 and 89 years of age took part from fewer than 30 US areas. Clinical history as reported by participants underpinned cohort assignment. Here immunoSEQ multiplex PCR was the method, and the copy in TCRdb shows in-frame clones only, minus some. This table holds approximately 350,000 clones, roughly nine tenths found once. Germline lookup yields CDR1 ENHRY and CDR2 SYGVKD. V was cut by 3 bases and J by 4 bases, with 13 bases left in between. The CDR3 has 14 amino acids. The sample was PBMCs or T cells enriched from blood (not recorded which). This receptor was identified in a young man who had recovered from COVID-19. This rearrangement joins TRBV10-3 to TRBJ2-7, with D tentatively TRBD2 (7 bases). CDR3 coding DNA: TGTGCCATCAGTGAAGGGGGGGGCGGGTACGAGCAGTACTTC. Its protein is CAISEGGGGYEQYF.